This section outlines one TCR beta chain sequence together with its context. No antigen is known for it. The CDR3 extends over 13 amino acids. Germline loops: CDR1 LGHDT, CDR2 YNNKEL (reference sequence). Losses at the gene ends were 4 bases for V and 7 bases for J; bases not matched to a gene: 6. A second PCR, run for about 7 to 11 cycles, used a sample-barcoded 5' primer plus a J-beta primer mix. Using its own MiXCR run on the 5' RACE reads, TCRdb lists one record per CDR3 protein. The sample has about 900,000 distinct CDR3 sequences, roughly 48% seen once. The data stem from a study of blood T cells in healthy people across ages. Notes on the study in general: Possibly, changes in expanded clonotypes were confounded because donor CMV status was unknown.

Samples each had at least 5.5 micrograms of total RNA extracted. Sequenced input: blood. This clonotype was sampled from a man aged 25 to 40 in good health. This chain joins TRBV3-1 and TRBJ1-2; 7 bases map to TRBD1. CDR3 in amino acids: CASSPIAGGGYTF. The CDR3 bases are TGTGCCAGCAGCCCAATCGCAGGGGGTGGCTACACCTTC.